Listed below are T cell receptor beta chains from one sample, sequenced in a study of T cell repertoires in cytomegalovirus infection. TCRdb re-derived calls from the reads in MiXCR, one entry per CDR3 protein. The sample records around 130,000 distinct CDR3 sequences, 7.5% to 9% being singletons. What was sequenced was PBMCs. The receptor source for this set is a human donor in good health (CMV status not recorded). Some clones in this sample may be carry-over from other donors' samples. Both conserved end residues are part of each CDR3. The D gene is left open where the match is weak. The size field is filled for only some rows; it gives once, few, many or a size class.

TRBV19	TRBD1	many	TRBJ1-2	TGTGCCAGTAGTTTCCGGACAGGGCGATCTAACTATGGCTACACCTTC	CASSFRTGRSNYGYTF
TRBV19	NA	many	TRBJ1-5	TGTGCCAGTAAAGCCACGGAGGGCAATCAGCCCCAGCATTTT	CASKATEGNQPQHF
TRBV20-1	TRBD2	few	TRBJ2-1	TGCAGTGCTATCGGACTAGCGGGGAGGAATGAGCAGTTCTTC	CSAIGLAGRNEQFF
TRBV12-5	NA	many	TRBJ1-5	TGTGCTAGTGGAGAAGGGCCCAATCAGCCCCAGCATTTT	CASGEGPNQPQHF
TRBV23-1	NA	few	TRBJ1-5	TGCGCCAGCAGTCAATCTCCGGTACGGCCCCAGCATTTT	CASSQSPVRPQHF
TRBV28	NA	many	TRBJ2-7	TGTGCCAGCAGTTCAGGGGGGGCCATCAACGAGCAGTACTTC	CASSSGGAINEQYF
TRBV7-9	TRBD1	NA	TRBJ1-1	TGTGCCAGCAGCTTAGACAGGGGAGTCTTTAACACTGAAGCTTTCTTT	CASSLDRGVFNTEAFF
TRBV7-2	NA	many	TRBJ2-1	TGTGCCACGGGGCGGCACAATGAGCAGTTCTTC	CATGRHNEQFF
TRBV7-2	NA	many	TRBJ2-3	TGTGCCAGCAGCCCCCTCGGTGGGGGGGCGTTCACAGATACGCAGTATTTT	CASSPLGGGAFTDTQYF
TRBV20-1	NA	many	TRBJ1-5	TGCAGTGCTAGAGATCGAGCGGGCGCGGGTCAGCCCCAGCATTTT	CSARDRAGAGQPQHF
TRBV2	NA	few	TRBJ2-3	TGTGCCAGCAGTGAAGGAGATACGCAGTATTTT	CASSEGDTQYF
TRBV12-3/TRBV12-4	NA	many	TRBJ1-1	TGTGCCAGCAGTTTGGCGTACACTGAAGCTTTCTTT	CASSLAYTEAFF
TRBV5-4	TRBD1	many	TRBJ1-4	TGTGCCAGCAGCAGGACAGGGGGAGGTGAAAAACTGTTTTTT	CASSRTGGGEKLFF
TRBV5-1	TRBD1	NA	TRBJ1-2	TGCGCCAGCAGCTTGACGGCGGGACAGAACTATGGCTACACCTTC	CASSLTAGQNYGYTF